Sequencing of this T cell receptor beta chain was carried out in a study of identical twins. TCRdb reanalysed the 5' RACE reads using MiXCR and keeps one entry per CDR3 protein. The sample lists a few hundred thousand distinct CDR3 sequences; 13% to 15% were seen once. General observations from the study: Cross-sectional statistics, not tracking of the same donors, supported the conclusions.

This clonotype showed up just a few times. Its antigen remains unknown. Per the germline V gene, CDR1 is MNHNS and CDR2 is SASEGT. The CDR3 runs to 14 residues. V lost 5 bases and J lost 4; bases outside the gene matches: 4. The sample was also reused in another study, on yellow fever vaccine responses in identical twins.

The receptor comes from a woman younger than 30 in good health. The specimen sequenced was CD4+ T cells sorted from blood. The rearrangement uses TRBV6-1 and TRBJ1-1; 10 bases align to TRBD1. In nucleotides, the CDR3 is TGTGCCAGCAGTACCCGGGACAGGGGCACTGAAGCTTTCTTT. Translation gives CASSTRDRGTEAFF.